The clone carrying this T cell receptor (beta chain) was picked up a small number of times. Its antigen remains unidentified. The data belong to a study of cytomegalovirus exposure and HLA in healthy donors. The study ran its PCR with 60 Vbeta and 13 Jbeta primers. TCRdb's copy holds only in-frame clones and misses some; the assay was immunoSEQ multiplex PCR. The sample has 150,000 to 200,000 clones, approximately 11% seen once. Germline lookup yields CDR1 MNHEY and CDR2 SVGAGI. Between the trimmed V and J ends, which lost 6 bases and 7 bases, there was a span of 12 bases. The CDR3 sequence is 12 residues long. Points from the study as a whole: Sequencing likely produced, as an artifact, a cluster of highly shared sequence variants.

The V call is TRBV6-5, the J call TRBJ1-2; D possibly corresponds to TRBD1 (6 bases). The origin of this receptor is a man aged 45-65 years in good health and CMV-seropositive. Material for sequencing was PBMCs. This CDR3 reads CASRTGGAGYTF. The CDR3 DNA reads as TGTGCCAGCAGAACGGGGGGGGCTGGCTACACCTTC.